Sequencing of this T cell receptor beta chain was carried out in a study of T cells in Graves' hyperthyroidism and ophthalmopathy. TCR beta CDR3 sequences were amplified from RNA transcripts. RT-PCR in the first round (using the HTBI primer set) targeted the TCR CDR3. Using its own MiXCR run on the multiplex PCR reads, TCRdb lists one record per CDR3 protein. Of 450,000 to 600,000 distinct CDR3 sequences in the sample, 15% to 20% were seen once. V lost 2 bases and J lost 2, with 13 bases in between. This CDR3 comprises 15 residues. In germline, CDR1 is MNHEY, CDR2 SVGAGI. This sequence was found in a man aged 40-50 years with Graves' ophthalmopathy. The V and J genes are TRBV6-5 and TRBJ2-7; a possible D gene is TRBD2 (6 bases). The specimen was blood. The CDR3 region is CASSYPEGWPYEQYF. As DNA, the CDR3 is TGTGCCAGCAGTTACCCGGAGGGTTGGCCCTACGAGCAGTACTTC.